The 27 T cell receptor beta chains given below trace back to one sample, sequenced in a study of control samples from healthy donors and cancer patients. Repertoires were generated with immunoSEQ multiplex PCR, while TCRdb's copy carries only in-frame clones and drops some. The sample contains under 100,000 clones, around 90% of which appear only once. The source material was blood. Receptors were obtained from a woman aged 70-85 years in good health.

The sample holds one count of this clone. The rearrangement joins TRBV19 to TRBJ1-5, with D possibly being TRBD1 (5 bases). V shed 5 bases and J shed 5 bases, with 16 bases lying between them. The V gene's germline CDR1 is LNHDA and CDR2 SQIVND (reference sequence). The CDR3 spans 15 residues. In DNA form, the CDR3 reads TGTGCCAGTAGTCCGTACCAGGGTAGTCATCAGCCCCAGCATTTT. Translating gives CASSPYQGSHQPQHF. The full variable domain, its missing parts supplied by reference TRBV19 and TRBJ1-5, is DGGITQSPKYLFRKEGQNVTLSCEQNLNHDAMYWYRQDPGQGLRLIYYSQIVNDFQKGDIAEGYSVSREKKESFPLTVTSAQKNPTAFYLCASSPYQGSHQPQHFGDGTRLSIL.

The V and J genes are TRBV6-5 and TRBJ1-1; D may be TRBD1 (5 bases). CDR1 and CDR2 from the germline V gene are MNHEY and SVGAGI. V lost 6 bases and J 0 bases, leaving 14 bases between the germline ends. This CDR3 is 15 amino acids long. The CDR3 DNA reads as TGTGCCAGCAGGACACCTACGACAGTGAACACTGAAGCTTTCTTT. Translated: CASRTPTTVNTEAFF.

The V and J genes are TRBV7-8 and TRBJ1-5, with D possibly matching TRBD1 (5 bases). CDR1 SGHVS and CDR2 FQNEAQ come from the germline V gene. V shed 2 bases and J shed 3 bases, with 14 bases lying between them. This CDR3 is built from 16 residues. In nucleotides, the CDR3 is TGTGCCAGCAGCTTAAAGGAAGGGGCCCTCAATCAGCCCCAGCATTTT. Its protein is CASSLKEGALNQPQHF.

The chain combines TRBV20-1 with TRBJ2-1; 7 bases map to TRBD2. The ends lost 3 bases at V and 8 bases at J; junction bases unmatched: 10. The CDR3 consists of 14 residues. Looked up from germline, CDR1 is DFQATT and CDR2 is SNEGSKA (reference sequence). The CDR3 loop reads CSASIVGGTHEQFF. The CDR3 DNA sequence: TGCAGTGCTAGTATTGTGGGGGGGACCCATGAGCAGTTCTTC.

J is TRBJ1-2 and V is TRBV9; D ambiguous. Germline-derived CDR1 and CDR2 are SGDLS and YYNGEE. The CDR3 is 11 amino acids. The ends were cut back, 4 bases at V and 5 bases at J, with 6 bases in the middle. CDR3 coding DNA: TGTGCCAGCAGCCCGGGGTATGGCTACACCTTC. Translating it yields CASSPGYGYTF.

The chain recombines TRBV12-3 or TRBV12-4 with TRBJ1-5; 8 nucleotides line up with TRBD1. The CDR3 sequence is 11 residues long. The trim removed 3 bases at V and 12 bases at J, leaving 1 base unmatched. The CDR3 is CASSFGQGQHF. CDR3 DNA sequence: TGTGCCAGCAGTTTCGGACAGGGCCAGCATTTT.

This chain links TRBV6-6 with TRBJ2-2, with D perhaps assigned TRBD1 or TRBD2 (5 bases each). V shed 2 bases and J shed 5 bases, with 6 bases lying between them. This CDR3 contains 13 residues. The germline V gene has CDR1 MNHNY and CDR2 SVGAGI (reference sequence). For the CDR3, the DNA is TGTGCCAGCAGTTACGGGGGAACCGGGGAGCTGTTTTTT. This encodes CASSYGGTGELFF.

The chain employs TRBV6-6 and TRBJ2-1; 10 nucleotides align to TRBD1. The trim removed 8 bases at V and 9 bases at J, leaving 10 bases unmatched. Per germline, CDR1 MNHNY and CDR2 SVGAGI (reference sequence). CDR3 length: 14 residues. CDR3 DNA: TGTGCCAGCTCTCTACCCGGGACAGGGGTTGAGCAGTTCTTC. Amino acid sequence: CASSLPGTGVEQFF.

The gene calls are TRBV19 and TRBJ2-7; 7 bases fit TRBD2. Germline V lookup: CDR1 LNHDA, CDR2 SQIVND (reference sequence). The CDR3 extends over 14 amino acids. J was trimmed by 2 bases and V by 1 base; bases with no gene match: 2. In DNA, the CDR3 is TGTGCCAGTAGTATAGTGGGAGGGCCCTACGAGCAGTACTTC. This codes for CASSIVGGPYEQYF.

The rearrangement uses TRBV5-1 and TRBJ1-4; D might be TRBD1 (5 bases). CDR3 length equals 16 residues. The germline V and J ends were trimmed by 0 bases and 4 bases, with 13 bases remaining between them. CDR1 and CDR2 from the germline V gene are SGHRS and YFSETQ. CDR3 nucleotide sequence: TGCGCCAGCAGCTTGGATTCCGGGGCGGGTAATGAAAAACTGTTTTTT. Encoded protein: CASSLDSGAGNEKLFF.

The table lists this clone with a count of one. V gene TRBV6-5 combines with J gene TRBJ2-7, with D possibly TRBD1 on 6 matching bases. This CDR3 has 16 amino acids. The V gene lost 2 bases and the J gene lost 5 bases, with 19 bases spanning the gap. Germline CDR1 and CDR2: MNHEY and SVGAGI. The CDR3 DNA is TGTGCCAGCAGTTACCGATCTAACAGGGCTTCCAACGAGCAGTACTTC. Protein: CASSYRSNRASNEQYF.

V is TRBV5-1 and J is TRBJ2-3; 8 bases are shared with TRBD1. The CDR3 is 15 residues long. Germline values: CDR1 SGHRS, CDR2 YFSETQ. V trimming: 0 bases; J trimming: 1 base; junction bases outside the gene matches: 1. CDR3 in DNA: TGCGCCAGCAGCTTGGAGGGACAGGGCACAGATACGCAGTATTTT. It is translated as CASSLEGQGTDTQYF.

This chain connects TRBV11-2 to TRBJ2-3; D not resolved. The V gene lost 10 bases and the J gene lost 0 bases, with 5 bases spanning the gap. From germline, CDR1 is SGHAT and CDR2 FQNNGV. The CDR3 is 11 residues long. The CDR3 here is CANFSTDTQYF. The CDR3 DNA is TGTGCCAACTTTAGCACAGATACGCAGTATTTT.

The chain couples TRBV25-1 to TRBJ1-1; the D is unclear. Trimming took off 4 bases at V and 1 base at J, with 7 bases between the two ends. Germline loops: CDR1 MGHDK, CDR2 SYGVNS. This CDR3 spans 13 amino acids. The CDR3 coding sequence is TGTGCCAGCAGTGCTCAACGGAACACTGAAGCTTTCTTT. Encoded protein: CASSAQRNTEAFF.

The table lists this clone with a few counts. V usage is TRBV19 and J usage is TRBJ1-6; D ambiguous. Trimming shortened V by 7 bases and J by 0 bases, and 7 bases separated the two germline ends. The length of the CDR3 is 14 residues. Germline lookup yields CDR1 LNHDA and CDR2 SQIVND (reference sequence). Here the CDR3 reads CASKESSYNSPLHF. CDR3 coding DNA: TGTGCCAGTAAGGAGAGCTCCTATAATTCACCCCTCCACTTT.

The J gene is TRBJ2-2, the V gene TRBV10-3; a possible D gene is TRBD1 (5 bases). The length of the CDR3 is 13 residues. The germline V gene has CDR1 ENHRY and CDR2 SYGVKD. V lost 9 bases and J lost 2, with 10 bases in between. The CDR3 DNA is TGTGCCATACAGGAGATCAACACCGGGGAGCTGTTTTTT. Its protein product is CAIQEINTGELFF.

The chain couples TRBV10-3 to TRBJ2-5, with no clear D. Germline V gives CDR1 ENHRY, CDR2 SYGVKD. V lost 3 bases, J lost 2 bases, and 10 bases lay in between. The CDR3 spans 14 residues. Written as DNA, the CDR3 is TGTGCCATCAGTGACCCTCTCGGGCAAGAGACCCAGTACTTC. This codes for CAISDPLGQETQYF.

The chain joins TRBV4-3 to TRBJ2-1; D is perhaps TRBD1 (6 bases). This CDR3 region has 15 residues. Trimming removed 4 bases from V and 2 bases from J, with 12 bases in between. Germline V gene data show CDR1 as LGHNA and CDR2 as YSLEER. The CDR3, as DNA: TGCGCCAGCAGCCGAACAGGGTCGGCCTACAATGAGCAGTTCTTC. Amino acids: CASSRTGSAYNEQFF.

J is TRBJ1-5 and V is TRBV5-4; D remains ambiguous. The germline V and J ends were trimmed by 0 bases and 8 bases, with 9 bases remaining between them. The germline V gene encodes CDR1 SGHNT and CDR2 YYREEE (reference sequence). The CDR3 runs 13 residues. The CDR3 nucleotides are TGTGCCAGCAGCTTGGAGCAGGCTGAGCCCCAGCATTTT. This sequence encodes CASSLEQAEPQHF.

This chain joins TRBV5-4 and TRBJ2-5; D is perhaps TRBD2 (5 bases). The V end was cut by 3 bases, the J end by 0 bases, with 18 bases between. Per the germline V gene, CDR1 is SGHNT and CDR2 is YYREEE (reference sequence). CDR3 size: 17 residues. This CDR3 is CASSYPGGSRDQETQYF. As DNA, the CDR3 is TGTGCCAGCAGCTACCCCGGCGGGTCGAGGGACCAAGAGACCCAGTACTTC.

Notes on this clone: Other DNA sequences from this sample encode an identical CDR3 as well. CDR3: CASSLARRQTYGYTF. The CDR3 DNA reads TGTGCCAGCAGCTTAGCGAGGAGACAGACGTATGGCTACACCTTC. The chain carries TRBV7-2 and TRBJ1-2; the D gene is possibly TRBD1 (5 bases). Trimming took off 0 bases at V and 5 bases at J, with 13 bases between the two ends. Germline CDR1 reads SGHTA; CDR2 reads FQGNSA. The CDR3 runs 15 residues.

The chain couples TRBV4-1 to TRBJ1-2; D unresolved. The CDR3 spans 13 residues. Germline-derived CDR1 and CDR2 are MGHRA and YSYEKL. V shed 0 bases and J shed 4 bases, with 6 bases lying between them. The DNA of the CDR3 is TGCGCCAGCAGCCAAGATGCGCTCTATGGCTACACCTTC. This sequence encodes CASSQDALYGYTF.

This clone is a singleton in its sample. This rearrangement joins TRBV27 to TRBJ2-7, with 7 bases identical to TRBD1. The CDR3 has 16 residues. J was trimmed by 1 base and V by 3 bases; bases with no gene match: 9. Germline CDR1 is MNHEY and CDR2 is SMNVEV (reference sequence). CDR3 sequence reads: CASSFLGAGGSYEQYF. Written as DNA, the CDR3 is TGTGCCAGCAGTTTCCTAGGGGCAGGGGGTTCCTACGAGCAGTACTTC.

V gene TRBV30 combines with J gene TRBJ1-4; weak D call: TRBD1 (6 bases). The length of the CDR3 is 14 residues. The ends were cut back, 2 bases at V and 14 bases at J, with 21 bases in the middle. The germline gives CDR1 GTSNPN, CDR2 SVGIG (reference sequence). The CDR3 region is CAWSRGGPYQRLFF. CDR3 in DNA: TGTGCCTGGAGTCGAGGGGGACCCTATCAACGGCTGTTTTTT.

CDR3 sequence: CASSSRGTSGPSSYNEQFF. The CDR3 nucleotides are TGTGCCAGTAGTTCCCGCGGGACTAGCGGGCCAAGCTCCTACAATGAGCAGTTCTTC. The chain links TRBV19 to TRBJ2-1, with 12 nucleotides matching TRBD2. Germline V gene lookup returns CDR1 LNHDA and CDR2 SQIVND (reference sequence). The CDR3 runs to 19 residues. Trimming took 5 bases from V and 0 from J; bases not matched to a gene: 11.

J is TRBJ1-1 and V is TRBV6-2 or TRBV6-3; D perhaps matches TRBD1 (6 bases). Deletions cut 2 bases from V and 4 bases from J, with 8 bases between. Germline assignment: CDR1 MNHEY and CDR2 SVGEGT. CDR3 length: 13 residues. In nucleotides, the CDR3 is TGTGCCAGCAGTTACAGGGGGGGCACTGAAGCTTTCTTT. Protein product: CASSYRGGTEAFF.

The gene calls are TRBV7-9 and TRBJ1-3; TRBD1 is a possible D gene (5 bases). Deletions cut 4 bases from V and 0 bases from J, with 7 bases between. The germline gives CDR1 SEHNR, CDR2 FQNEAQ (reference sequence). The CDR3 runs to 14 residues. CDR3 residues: CASSSGLSGNTIYF. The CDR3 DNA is TGTGCCAGCAGCTCGGGACTCTCTGGAAACACCATATATTTT.